This T cell receptor beta chain stems from a study of T cells in Graves' hyperthyroidism and ophthalmopathy. Amplification targeted TCR beta CDR3 regions from RNA transcripts. First-round RT-PCR targeting the TCR CDR3 was performed with the HTBI primer set. TCRdb processed the multiplex PCR reads anew with MiXCR; each CDR3 protein has one entry. The table has 200,000 to 250,000 distinct CDR3 sequences, about 17% seen once. The germline CDR1 and CDR2 sequences are SEHNR and FQNEAQ (reference sequence). The germline V and J ends were trimmed by 4 bases and 4 bases, with 14 bases remaining between them. There are 16 residues in the CDR3.

V is TRBV7-9 and J is TRBJ2-6; D not resolved. The sequenced sample was blood. This clonotype originated in a woman aged 18-30 years with Graves' ophthalmopathy. CDR3 DNA: TGTGCCAGCAGCTCGCGGAACTCGAAAGGGGCCAACGTCCTGACTTTC. It codes for CASSSRNSKGANVLTF.